The clone carrying this TCR beta chain was picked up one time. The data stem from a study of blood T cell repertoires in COVID-19. Whole-study context: Sources were T cells, B-cell-depleted T cells, or PBMCs; the material itself was cDNA or gDNA.

The repertoire was sequenced with immunoSEQ multiplex PCR; TCRdb's copy has only in-frame clones and lacks some. The top ten clones hold 3% to 4.5% of a sample with 200,000 to 250,000 clones, roughly 80% of them seen once. There are 12 residues in the CDR3. Germline CDR1 and CDR2: MGHRA and YSYEKL. Between the trimmed V and J ends, which lost 2 bases and 3 bases, there was a span of 5 bases. The specimen was PBMCs or T cells enriched from blood (not recorded which). This receptor was taken from a woman aged 40 to 50 who had been exposed to COVID-19. The chain recombines TRBV4-1 with TRBJ2-7; D is ambiguous. As DNA, the CDR3 is TGCGCCAGCAGCCAATCCGGCTACGAGCAGTACTTC. Its protein is CASSQSGYEQYF.